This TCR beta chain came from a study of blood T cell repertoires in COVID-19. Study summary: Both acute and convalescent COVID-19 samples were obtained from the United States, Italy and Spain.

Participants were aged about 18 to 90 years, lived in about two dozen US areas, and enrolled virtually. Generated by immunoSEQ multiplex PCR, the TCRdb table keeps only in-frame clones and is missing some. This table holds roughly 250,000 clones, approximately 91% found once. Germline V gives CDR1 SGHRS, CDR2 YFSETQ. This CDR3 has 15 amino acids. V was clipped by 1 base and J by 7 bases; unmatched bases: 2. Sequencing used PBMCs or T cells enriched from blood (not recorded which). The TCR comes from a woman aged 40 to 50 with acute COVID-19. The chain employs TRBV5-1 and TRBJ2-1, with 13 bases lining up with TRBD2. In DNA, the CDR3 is TGCGCCAGCAGCTTGTCACTAGCGGGAGGGAATGAGCAGTTCTTC. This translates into CASSLSLAGGNEQFF.